Listed here are 20 T cell receptor beta chains from one sample, sequenced in a study of T cell repertoires in cytomegalovirus infection. TCRdb re-analysed the reads in MiXCR, keeping a single row per CDR3 protein. The repertoire includes about 78,000 distinct CDR3 sequences, roughly 39% of them detected once, and 85% to 95% sits in the top ten. No antigen has been identified for these receptors. The material was CD8+ T cells from cultured PBMCs, obtained from culture after CMV antigen stimulation. The source of these receptors is a human donor in good health (CMV status not recorded). Some clones in this sample may be carry-over from other donors' samples.

The rearrangement uses TRBV27 and TRBJ2-7; 7 bases line up with TRBD2. CDR3 length: 14 amino acids. The germline V gene encodes CDR1 MNHEY and CDR2 SMNVEV (reference sequence). The junction had 11 bases not matched to a gene; V was cut back by 6 bases and J by 6 bases. DNA for the CDR3: TGTGCCAGCAGCCACGCGGGGGAAGCCGGCGAGCAGTACTTC. Encoded protein: CASSHAGEAGEQYF.

This clonotype was seen more than once but under ten times. The CDR3 nucleotides are TGTGCCAGCAGTTACTCAACGGTTAGCACAGATACGCAGTATTTT. Protein sequence: CASSYSTVSTDTQYF. This chain links TRBV6-5 with TRBJ2-3; D gene unclear. Trimming stripped 0 bases from V and 0 bases from J, with 7 bases between. The CDR3 is 15 amino acids. Germline CDR1 MNHEY, CDR2 SVGAGI.

A few counts support this clonotype. The V and J genes are TRBV7-8 and TRBJ2-5; 9 bases fit TRBD2. The CDR3 extends over 15 amino acids. The germline V gene has CDR1 SGHVS and CDR2 FQNEAQ. The V and J ends lost 2 bases and 3 bases, in that order; junction bases with no gene match: 4. The CDR3 nucleotides read TGTGCCAGCAGCTTATCATCTAGCGGGGAAGAGACCCAGTACTTC. Translating gives CASSLSSSGEETQYF.

On this clonotype: At one of its ends the junction is not consistent with the germline gene, which may arise from a read error. The chain has TRBV4-1 and TRBJ1-1; the D gene is possibly TRBD1 (5 bases). CDR3 length: 15 residues. The V gene's germline CDR1 is MGHRA and CDR2 YSYEKL. The CDR3 spells CASSQDSHMNTEAFF. DNA of the CDR3: TGCGCCAGCAGTCAAGACAGCCACATGAACACTGAAGCTTTCTTT.

The chain employs TRBV4-1 and TRBJ1-5; 7 nucleotides align to TRBD1. Germline CDR1 is MGHRA and CDR2 is YSYEKL. The CDR3 runs to 14 residues. With V trimmed by 1 base and J by 6 bases, 3 bases remained unmatched. This CDR3 is CASSQVAGGQPQHF. CDR3 DNA: TGCGCCAGCAGCCAAGTGGCAGGGGGTCAGCCCCAGCATTTT.

The V and J genes are TRBV7-6 and TRBJ1-5, with D perhaps TRBD1 (6 bases). V was pared by 3 bases and J by 6 bases, with 9 bases between. Per the germline V gene, CDR1 is SGHVS and CDR2 is FNYEAQ. The CDR3 contains 13 residues. CDR3 DNA sequence: TGTGCCAGCAGCTTGAGGGGGAGTCAGCCCCAGCATTTT. This encodes CASSLRGSQPQHF. The whole variable domain, remainder taken from reference TRBV7-6 and TRBJ1-5, is GAGVSQSPRYKVTKRGQDVALRCDPISGHVSLYWYRQALGQGPEFLTYFNYEAQQDKSGLPNDRFSAERPEGSISTLTIQRTEQRDSAMYRCASSLRGSQPQHFGDGTRLSIL.

This rearrangement joins TRBV7-2 to TRBJ2-1; 14 nucleotides line up with TRBD2. J was trimmed by 5 bases and V by 4 bases; bases with no gene match: 7. CDR3 length equals 17 residues. CDR1 is SGHTA, CDR2 FQGNSA, per germline. DNA for the CDR3: TGTGCCAGCAGCTCGAGGACTAGCGGGGGGCCCCACAATGAGCAGTTCTTC. Protein sequence: CASSSRTSGGPHNEQFF.

The genes are TRBV11-2 and TRBJ2-1; D gene unclear. This CDR3 has 13 residues. The germline V gene has CDR1 SGHAT and CDR2 FQNNGV. Deletions cut 4 bases from V and 12 bases from J, with 16 bases between. Here the CDR3 DNA reads TGTGCCAGCAGCTCACCAACGATCGATTGGCAGTTCTTC. This gives the protein CASSSPTIDWQFF.

The rearrangement joins TRBV12-3 or TRBV12-4 to TRBJ1-1; 7 nucleotides align to TRBD1. This CDR3 has 14 amino acids. With V trimmed by 6 bases and J by 4 bases, 8 bases remained unmatched. The CDR3 protein is CASSPQTGSTEAFF. In nucleotides, the CDR3 is TGTGCCAGCAGCCCACAGACAGGGTCCACTGAAGCTTTCTTT.

The chain combines TRBV11-1 with TRBJ2-2; D not certain. This CDR3 contains 16 residues. CDR1 and CDR2 from the germline V gene are SGHAT and FQDESV (reference sequence). The V gene lost 5 bases and the J gene lost 4 bases, with 17 bases spanning the gap. The CDR3 DNA follows: TGTGCCAGCAGCCCAGCCCCGCTTTCGGGCACCGGGGAGCTGTTTTTT. This codes for CASSPAPLSGTGELFF.

The chain links TRBV29-1 to TRBJ2-7; TRBD2 aligns across 7 bases. Germline-derived CDR1 and CDR2 are SQVTM and ANQGSEA. The CDR3 consists of 18 residues. The J segment lost 0 bases and the V segment lost 2 bases, leaving 16 bases of the junction unmatched. The CDR3 loop is CSVELRKARGDLSYEQYF. The CDR3 coding sequence is TGCAGCGTTGAATTACGAAAAGCCCGGGGGGACCTCTCCTACGAGCAGTACTTC.

A few counts support this clonotype. This rearrangement joins TRBV7-6 to TRBJ2-1, with TRBD1 identical over 7 bases. The V segment lost 0 bases and the J segment 9 bases; nucleotides outside the gene matches: 8. The CDR3 runs to 15 residues. Germline CDR1 reads SGHVS; CDR2 reads FNYEAQ. CDR3 nucleotides: TGTGCCAGCAGCTTAGCTACAGGGGAGTTGGGTGAGCAGTTCTTC. Protein product: CASSLATGELGEQFF.

The chain recombines TRBV9 with TRBJ2-7; 7 bases match TRBD2. The CDR3 contains 13 residues. V lost 3 bases and J lost 4; bases outside the gene matches: 4. Per germline, CDR1 SGDLS and CDR2 YYNGEE. The CDR3 is CASSGSGEYEQYF. The CDR3 DNA reads as TGTGCCAGCAGCGGGAGCGGGGAATACGAGCAGTACTTC.

The chain joins TRBV5-6 to TRBJ1-5; the D is unclear. This CDR3 contains 17 residues. CDR1 and CDR2 (germline): SGHDT, YYEEEE. Trimming pared 1 base from V and 7 bases from J, leaving 21 bases between. The CDR3: CASSLIGGPALKQPQHF. The CDR3 DNA follows: TGTGCCAGCAGCTTGATCGGCGGGCCCGCTCTAAAGCAGCCCCAGCATTTT.

This clonotype has ten or more counts. The rearrangement uses TRBV7-9 and TRBJ2-7, with D possibly TRBD2 on 6 matching bases. The CDR3 has 13 residues. CDR1 and CDR2 from the germline V gene are SEHNR and FQNEAQ (reference sequence). Trimming took 5 bases from V and 3 from J, leaving 11 bases between them. The CDR3: CASSPGGLYEQYF. The CDR3 DNA follows: TGTGCCAGCAGCCCCGGAGGGCTCTACGAGCAGTACTTC.

The chain is built from TRBV4-3 and TRBJ2-3; 9 bases line up with TRBD2. Germline V CDR1 and CDR2: LGHNA, YSLEER. J gave up 2 bases and V 1 base, and 1 base lay outside the gene matches. The CDR3 consists of 15 residues. The CDR3 reads CASSQGTSDTDTQYF. DNA of the CDR3: TGCGCCAGCAGCCAAGGGACTAGCGACACAGATACGCAGTATTTT.

The V and J genes are TRBV9 and TRBJ1-2; D remains unclear. This CDR3 has 13 amino acids. Trimming stripped 4 bases from V and 5 bases from J, with 12 bases between. The germline CDR1 and CDR2 sequences are SGDLS and YYNGEE. The CDR3 bases are TGTGCCAGCAGCTCCCCTCCGGGGTATGGCTACACCTTC. Its protein is CASSSPPGYGYTF.

CDR3 nucleotide sequence: TGTGCCAGCAGTTTAGCGAGGCCTAGCTTCCCGGGCACAGATACGCAGTATTTT. Translated: CASSLARPSFPGTDTQYF. The chain links TRBV12-3 or TRBV12-4 to TRBJ2-3, with D possibly matching TRBD2 (5 bases). This CDR3 is built from 18 residues. V was trimmed by 0 bases and J by 1 base, leaving 17 bases between them.

The V and J genes are TRBV4-3 and TRBJ1-1, with no clear D. Trimming removed 0 bases at V and 1 base at J, with 6 bases between. CDR3 length equals 14 residues. Germline CDR1 reads LGHNA; CDR2 reads YSLEER. For the CDR3, the DNA is TGCGCCAGCAGCCAAGAACGGGGGAACACTGAAGCTTTCTTT. It codes for CASSQERGNTEAFF.

This chain joins TRBV20-1 and TRBJ2-5; the match to TRBD2 covers 10 bases. Germline V gene lookup returns CDR1 DFQATT and CDR2 SNEGSKA (reference sequence). Unmatched junction bases numbered 20, after V lost 6 bases and J lost 1 base. The CDR3 is 19 residues long. In DNA, the CDR3 is TGCAGTGCGAAAAAGTTAATACTAGCGGGGCCGAGGATCCAAGAGACCCAGTACTTC. This encodes CSAKKLILAGPRIQETQYF.